One sample yielded the 25 T cell receptor beta chains listed below, sequenced in a study of identical twins. TCRdb reprocessed the 5' RACE reads via MiXCR and lists one record per CDR3 protein. The table lists a few hundred thousand distinct CDR3 sequences, 9.6% of them singletons, with approximately 3.2% in the top ten. This sample was also put to use in a study of yellow fever vaccine responses in identical twins.

The specimen was PBMCs. These receptors all stem from a woman between 18 and 30 years old in good health.

Many counts were recorded for this clonotype. The rearrangement links TRBV29-1 to TRBJ2-2; 9 nucleotides agree with TRBD2. Germline trimming cut 6 bases from V and 6 bases from J; bases unmatched to any gene: 8. Germline V lookup: CDR1 SQVTM, CDR2 ANQGSEA. This CDR3 spans 14 amino acids. This CDR3 reads CSVDVAGVAGELFF. The CDR3 nucleotides read TGCAGCGTCGATGTAGCGGGAGTGGCCGGGGAGCTGTTTTTT.

This chain links TRBV19 with TRBJ2-6; D could derive from TRBD1 or TRBD2 (7 bases each). Germline lookup yields CDR1 LNHDA and CDR2 SQIVND (reference sequence). The CDR3 sequence is 16 residues long. Trimming removed 7 bases at V and 5 bases at J, with 18 bases between. CDR3 sequence: CASTRTGEGRANVLTF. The DNA for the CDR3 is TGTGCCAGTACCAGAACAGGGGAGGGTAGGGCCAACGTCCTGACTTTC.

V and J are TRBV14 and TRBJ2-7, with 7 bases aligning to TRBD1. V was clipped by 3 bases and J by 2 bases; unmatched bases: 7. The CDR3 has 15 residues. Germline V gene sequence: CDR1 SGHDN, CDR2 FVKESK. CDR3 bases: TGTGCCAGCAGCCACATGGGGACAGCAGCCTACGAGCAGTACTTC. This gives the protein CASSHMGTAAYEQYF. The variable domain in full, completed from reference TRBV14 and TRBJ2-7, reads EAGVTQFPSHSVIEKGQTVTLRCDPISGHDNLYWYRRVMGKEIKFLLHFVKESKQDESGMPNNRFLAERTGGTYSTLKVQPAELEDSGVYFCASSHMGTAAYEQYFGPGTRLTVT.

The V call is TRBV18, the J call TRBJ2-7; D might be TRBD2 (5 bases). V gave up 3 bases and J gave up 3 bases, with 12 bases separating them. Germline CDR1 and CDR2: KGHSH and LQKENI. This CDR3 is built from 14 residues. Written as DNA, the CDR3 is TGTGCCAGCTCACCTACTTCGGGGATCTACGAGCAGTACTTC. This translates into CASSPTSGIYEQYF.

This clonotype came up many times. The chain has TRBV15 and TRBJ1-1; 9 positions match TRBD1. Germline CDR1 reads LNHNV; CDR2 reads YYDKDF (reference sequence). Trimming cost V 2 bases and J 4 bases; bases outside gene matches: 5. This CDR3 spans 15 amino acids. In nucleotides, the CDR3 is TGTGCCACCAGCAGACCCTTGGGACAGGGCACTGAAGCTTTCTTT. Translation: CATSRPLGQGTEAFF.

This chain connects TRBV30 to TRBJ2-1, with a tentative D call TRBD2 (7 bases). Per germline, CDR1 GTSNPN and CDR2 SVGIG (reference sequence). The V end lost 3 bases, the J end lost 4 bases, and 16 bases lay between the germline ends. This CDR3 is 15 amino acids long. CDR3 sequence reads: CAWRAGGAGYNEQFF. The DNA for the CDR3 is TGTGCCTGGAGGGCTGGGGGGGCCGGGTACAATGAGCAGTTCTTC.

This clonotype was recorded at least ten times. The chain employs TRBV7-9 and TRBJ2-7; 9 bases map to TRBD1. J gave up 5 bases and V 4 bases, and 9 bases lay outside the gene matches. This CDR3 spans 15 amino acids. CDR1 is SEHNR and CDR2 is FQNEAQ in the germline V gene (reference sequence). The CDR3 nucleotides are TGTGCCAGCAGCTGGGTTCGGACAGGGGATAACGAGCAGTACTTC. Its translation is CASSWVRTGDNEQYF.

This clonotype came up a few times. The chain uses TRBV9 and TRBJ2-7, with 9 bases that match TRBD2. V shed 0 bases and J 13 bases; nucleotides not matched to a gene: 8. Per germline, CDR1 SGDLS and CDR2 YYNGEE. CDR3 length: 13 residues. CDR3 sequence: CASSVGSASGIYF. The CDR3 DNA follows: TGTGCCAGCAGCGTAGGATCGGCTAGCGGGATCTACTTC.

V and J are TRBV29-1 and TRBJ2-2; possibly TRBD2 for D (5 bases). Germline assignment: CDR1 SQVTM and CDR2 ANQGSEA. The CDR3 runs 13 residues. V shed 8 bases and J shed 2 bases, with 12 bases lying between them. The CDR3 sequence: CSKTEENTGELFF. The CDR3 bases are TGCAGCAAAACGGAGGAAAACACCGGGGAGCTGTTTTTT.

In this sample, this clonotype turned up many times. This sequence joins TRBV5-1 and TRBJ1-2; 7 bases line up with TRBD1. Germline values: CDR1 SGHRS, CDR2 YFSETQ. The CDR3 runs to 14 residues. V shed 5 bases, J shed 2 bases, and the junction held 6 bases outside the gene matches. In nucleotides, the CDR3 is TGCGCCAGCAGTCGCACACAGGGGAACTATGGCTACACCTTC. As protein: CASSRTQGNYGYTF.

The V call is TRBV24-1, the J call TRBJ2-7; D not resolved. Germline CDR1 KGHDR, CDR2 SFDVKD. The CDR3 length is 12 residues. Between the trimmed V and J ends, which lost 1 base and 9 bases, there was a span of 9 bases. The CDR3 region is CATSDFLGLQYF. CDR3 in DNA: TGTGCCACCAGTGATTTCTTGGGATTGCAGTACTTC.

This rearrangement joins TRBV2 to TRBJ1-4, with 9 bases aligning to TRBD1. CDR3 length: 14 residues. Germline CDR1 SNHLY, CDR2 FYNNEI. V shed 6 bases and J 5 bases; nucleotides not matched to a gene: 4. The CDR3 sequence is CASRLDRGNEKLFF. The CDR3 coding sequence is TGTGCCAGCAGACTAGACAGGGGGAATGAAAAACTGTTTTTT.

This rearrangement joins TRBV6-1 to TRBJ2-5; 10 nucleotides agree with TRBD1. This CDR3 spans 16 amino acids. Germline CDR1 reads MNHNS; CDR2 reads SASEGT. With 6 bases clipped from V and 4 bases from J, the junction kept 11 bases outside the gene matches. The DNA for the CDR3 is TGTGCCAGCAGCCTAGATCTGGACAGGGGGGGAGAGACCCAGTACTTC. Translation gives CASSLDLDRGGETQYF.

This clonotype has a handful of counts. V usage is TRBV15 and J usage is TRBJ2-2; D may be TRBD1 or TRBD2 (5 bases each). In germline, CDR1 is LNHNV, CDR2 YYDKDF (reference sequence). The CDR3 extends over 15 amino acids. Trimming shortened V by 4 bases and J by 1 base, and 10 bases separated the two germline ends. The CDR3 sequence is CATSTRGVNTGELFF. The CDR3 region has the DNA TGTGCCACCAGCACCCGAGGGGTGAACACCGGGGAGCTGTTTTTT.

This clonotype was seen repeatedly, ten times or more. This sequence joins TRBV6-2 or TRBV6-3 and TRBJ1-6, with a possible D match to TRBD1 (6 bases). The CDR3 consists of 15 residues. V gave up 5 bases and J gave up 5 bases, with 13 bases separating them. Germline lookup yields CDR1 MNHEY and CDR2 SVGEGT. The CDR3 is CASSLTGVDNSPLHF. CDR3 sequence (DNA): TGTGCCAGCAGTCTGACAGGTGTTGATAATTCACCCCTCCACTTT.

The V call is TRBV7-9, the J call TRBJ2-3, with D possibly being TRBD1 or TRBD2 (6 bases each). The CDR3 consists of 15 residues. V was cut by 5 bases and J by 0 bases, with 12 bases left in between. Germline CDR1 SEHNR, CDR2 FQNEAQ (reference sequence). The CDR3 nucleotides are TGTGCCAGCAGCGGCGGGACACAAAGCACAGATACGCAGTATTTT. It yields the protein CASSGGTQSTDTQYF.

The genes are TRBV5-1 and TRBJ1-1; weak D call: TRBD1 (6 bases). The germline V gene encodes CDR1 SGHRS and CDR2 YFSETQ. The CDR3 has 15 residues. Trimming took 4 bases from V and 2 from J, leaving 15 bases between them. This chain's CDR3 is CASSERGGGNTEAFF. CDR3 nucleotides: TGCGCCAGCAGCGAAAGGGGAGGGGGAAACACTGAAGCTTTCTTT.

The chain combines TRBV11-2 with TRBJ2-7; 9 bases align to TRBD2. This CDR3 spans 17 amino acids. Germline values: CDR1 SGHAT, CDR2 FQNNGV. The trim removed 2 bases at V and 2 bases at J, leaving 10 bases unmatched. CDR3 protein: CASSLSGGRDTTYEQYF. CDR3 in DNA: TGTGCCAGCAGCTTAAGCGGGGGGCGGGACACAACCTACGAGCAGTACTTC.

This clonotype showed up just a few times. The chain combines TRBV7-9 with TRBJ2-2; 14 positions agree with TRBD2. Germline CDR1 and CDR2: SEHNR and FQNEAQ (reference sequence). The CDR3 is 17 amino acids. With V trimmed by 3 bases and J by 6 bases, 6 bases remained unmatched. CDR3 sequence: CASSFRRLAGGSGELFF. The CDR3 DNA reads as TGTGCCAGCAGCTTTCGAAGACTAGCGGGAGGGTCCGGGGAGCTGTTTTTT.

The sample holds a few counts of this clonotype. The J gene is TRBJ2-1, the V gene TRBV7-9; possibly TRBD1 for D (5 bases). CDR1 SEHNR and CDR2 FQNEAQ come from the germline V gene (reference sequence). The CDR3 sequence is 13 residues long. V was cut by 6 bases and J by 0 bases, with 6 bases left in between. DNA for the CDR3: TGTGCCAGCAGGCAGGGCTCCTACAATGAGCAGTTCTTC. Residues: CASRQGSYNEQFF.

This clonotype was counted between two and nine times. The V and J genes are TRBV20-1 and TRBJ1-2; D not resolved. Per the germline V gene, CDR1 is DFQATT and CDR2 is SNEGSKA (reference sequence). This CDR3 region has 13 residues. Trimming left V 0 bases short and J 2 bases short, with 7 bases between. DNA for the CDR3: TGCAGTGCTAGAGAGGGCGGAAACTATGGCTACACCTTC. It yields the protein CSAREGGNYGYTF.

This clonotype was seen many times. The chain combines TRBV14 with TRBJ2-2; D gene uncertain. V was cut by 1 base and J by 3 bases, with 15 bases left in between. CDR3 length: 17 residues. In germline, CDR1 is SGHDN, CDR2 FVKESK. The CDR3 nucleotides are TGTGCCAGCAGCCAAGTTATAGTCGAAGGGTACACCGGGGAGCTGTTTTTT. Protein sequence: CASSQVIVEGYTGELFF.

This clonotype was seen a handful of times. The chain joins TRBV20-1 to TRBJ2-1; D not certain. Germline-derived CDR1 and CDR2 are DFQATT and SNEGSKA (reference sequence). CDR3 length: 10 amino acids. The CDR3 DNA reads as TGCAGCCTGCAAGACAATGAGCAGTTCTTC. Translation: CSLQDNEQFF.

This clonotype occurred a few times. The rearrangement uses TRBV10-3 and TRBJ2-1; the D gene is possibly TRBD1 (5 bases). V lost 4 bases and J lost 8, with 12 bases in between. Germline CDR1 reads ENHRY; CDR2 reads SYGVKD. This CDR3 contains 13 residues. The CDR3 DNA sequence: TGTGCCATCAGTGCGACAGTCACGGATGAGCAGTTCTTC. Encoded protein: CAISATVTDEQFF.

This clonotype has at least ten counts. V is TRBV6-2 or TRBV6-3 and J is TRBJ2-2; no clear D. In germline, CDR1 is MNHEY, CDR2 SVGEGT. The V end was cut by 0 bases, the J end by 6 bases, with 5 bases between. The CDR3 spans 13 residues. The chain's CDR3 is CASSYSWAGELFF. The CDR3 DNA is TGTGCCAGCAGTTACTCTTGGGCCGGGGAGCTGTTTTTT.